The 7 T cell receptor beta chains presented below share a single source sample, sequenced in a study of T cell repertoires in cytomegalovirus infection. Each CDR3 protein is one row after TCRdb ran MiXCR on the reads. This table has approximately 300,000 distinct CDR3 sequences, roughly 29% appearing once. These receptors have no known antigen. The sequencing used cultured PBMCs, collected from culture after CMV antigen stimulation. Every receptor here comes from a human donor in good health (CMV status not recorded). Some clones in this sample may be carry-over from other donors' samples.

The rearrangement links TRBV28 to TRBJ1-5; maybe TRBD1 (5 bases). Germline-derived CDR1 and CDR2 are MDHEN and SYDVKM. Trimming took off 2 bases at V and 5 bases at J, with 10 bases between the two ends. The CDR3 totals 14 residues. The CDR3 protein is CASSLAPRDQPQHF. In DNA form, the CDR3 reads TGTGCCAGCAGTTTAGCCCCCAGGGATCAGCCCCAGCATTTT.

The chain joins TRBV7-4 to TRBJ2-7; D might be TRBD1 (5 bases). V was cut by 5 bases and J by 3 bases, with 14 bases left in between. Germline-derived CDR1 and CDR2 are SGHVT and SQSDAQ. The CDR3 runs to 14 residues. This CDR3 reads CASSTQGGLYEQYF. The CDR3, as DNA: TGTGCCAGCAGCACCCAGGGTGGGCTCTACGAGCAGTACTTC.

This clonotype came up once. The rearrangement links TRBV6-1 to TRBJ2-1; D is perhaps TRBD2 (6 bases). V was trimmed by 2 bases and J by 5 bases, leaving 19 bases between them. The germline CDR1 and CDR2 sequences are MNHNS and SASEGT. This CDR3 region has 17 residues. CDR3 sequence: CASSEIRRGAGNNEQFF. CDR3 sequence (DNA): TGTGCCAGCAGTGAAATTAGGCGGGGAGCTGGGAACAATGAGCAGTTCTTC.

This clonotype has just one count. For the CDR3, the DNA is TGTGCCAGCAGCCAGGCTAGCGGGACAGGGGAGCAGTACTTC. Translated: CASSQASGTGEQYF. The rearrangement joins TRBV3-1 to TRBJ2-7; the D gene could be TRBD1 or TRBD2 (9 bases each). This CDR3 has 14 residues. The germline V gene has CDR1 LGHDT and CDR2 YNNKEL (reference sequence). Trimming cost V 3 bases and J 7 bases, with 16 bases left between them.

The rearrangement joins TRBV6-6 to TRBJ1-6, with D maybe TRBD1 (5 bases). The CDR3 covers 15 residues. The ends were cut back, 0 bases at V and 8 bases at J, with 11 bases in the middle. Germline CDR1 and CDR2: MNHNY and SVGAGI (reference sequence). The CDR3: CASSYSGDGHSPLHF. The DNA for the CDR3 is TGTGCCAGCAGTTACTCGGGGGACGGACATTCACCCCTCCACTTT.

The V and J genes are TRBV7-9 and TRBJ2-1, with 14 bases that match TRBD2. CDR1 and CDR2 from the germline V gene are SEHNR and FQNEAQ (reference sequence). This CDR3 is 17 amino acids long. V was pared by 5 bases and J by 6 bases, with 9 bases of the junction left unmatched. The CDR3 coding sequence is TGTGCCAGCAGCCCAGGGACTAGCGGGAGCCTATCCAATGAGCAGTTCTTC. It encodes CASSPGTSGSLSNEQFF.

J is TRBJ2-2 and V is TRBV20-1; 9 nucleotides line up with TRBD2. The V and J ends lost 3 bases and 8 bases, in that order; junction bases with no gene match: 10. Germline V gene data show CDR1 as DFQATT and CDR2 as SNEGSKA (reference sequence). The CDR3 has 15 residues. This CDR3 is CSASSLAGSSGELFF. DNA for the CDR3: TGCAGTGCTAGTAGCCTAGCGGGGTCCTCTGGGGAGCTGTTTTTT.